This is a list of T cell receptor beta chains from one sample in a study of control samples from healthy donors and cancer patients. TCRdb's copy holds only in-frame clones and misses some; the assay was immunoSEQ multiplex PCR. The data show some 200,000 clones, about nine tenths seen once. Input material: blood. These TCRs come from a woman aged 30 to 39 in good health. CDR3s leave out the opening cysteine and the closing phenylalanine or tryptophan. The D gene is left open where the match is weak.

J gene: TRBJ2-1; V gene: TRBV4-2; D gene: TRBD2; CDR3 protein: ASRPGLAGSEQF
J gene: TRBJ2-7; V gene: TRBV6-2/TRBV6-3; D gene: TRBD2; CDR3 protein: ASSSSGRGEQY
J gene: TRBJ2-6; V gene: TRBV16; D gene: .; CDR3 protein: ASSQSSSGANVLT
J gene: TRBJ1-5; V gene: TRBV25-1; D gene: TRBD1; CDR3 protein: ASSPTGAYSNQPQH
J gene: TRBJ1-1; V gene: TRBV5-1; D gene: TRBD1; CDR3 protein: ASSSRTGGDTEAF
J gene: TRBJ2-7; V gene: TRBV7-2; D gene: TRBD2; CDR3 protein: ASSLTSGYEQY
J gene: TRBJ2-2; V gene: TRBV6-1; D gene: .; CDR3 protein: ASSEATGNTGELF
J gene: TRBJ1-1; V gene: TRBV5-4; D gene: TRBD1; CDR3 protein: ASSLKGAPNTEAF
J gene: TRBJ2-7; V gene: TRBV9; D gene: .; CDR3 protein: ASSVATGRSYEQY
J gene: TRBJ1-1; V gene: TRBV18; D gene: TRBD1; CDR3 protein: ASSPGTGMNTEAF
J gene: TRBJ1-1; V gene: TRBV24-1; D gene: .; CDR3 protein: ATSDFAGGTEAF
J gene: TRBJ2-1; V gene: TRBV5-1; D gene: TRBD1; CDR3 protein: ASLRDSSYNEQF
J gene: TRBJ1-4; V gene: TRBV6-6; D gene: .; CDR3 protein: ASSYPNRENEKLF
J gene: TRBJ2-3; V gene: TRBV29-1; D gene: .; CDR3 protein: SVGQRSSTDTQY
J gene: TRBJ1-3; V gene: TRBV7-9; D gene: TRBD1; CDR3 protein: ASSNTGTGGNTIY
J gene: TRBJ2-7; V gene: TRBV29-1; D gene: .; CDR3 protein: SVAGGTGNYEQY
J gene: TRBJ2-1; V gene: TRBV15; D gene: .; CDR3 protein: ATSTDYSSYNEQF
J gene: TRBJ2-2; V gene: TRBV25-1; D gene: TRBD1; CDR3 protein: ASSAGTGGYTGELF
J gene: TRBJ2-7; V gene: TRBV7-2; D gene: .; CDR3 protein: ASSLDRREQY
J gene: TRBJ2-7; V gene: TRBV7-3; D gene: TRBD1; CDR3 protein: ASSLQGEGEQY
J gene: TRBJ2-5; V gene: TRBV5-8; D gene: .; CDR3 protein: ASSLAAPGQETQY
J gene: TRBJ1-1; V gene: TRBV12-3/TRBV12-4; D gene: .; CDR3 protein: ASSPGWDTEAF
J gene: TRBJ1-6; V gene: TRBV28; D gene: TRBD1; CDR3 protein: ASSLTGDNSPLH
J gene: TRBJ2-2; V gene: TRBV24-1; D gene: .; CDR3 protein: ATSDLGLNTGELF
J gene: TRBJ2-7; V gene: TRBV10-3; D gene: .; CDR3 protein: AISVSSGSSYEQY
J gene: TRBJ1-4; V gene: TRBV15; D gene: .; CDR3 protein: ATSRDLGSGNEKLF
J gene: TRBJ2-7; V gene: TRBV7-2; D gene: TRBD1; CDR3 protein: ASSRTGVSEQY